Listed below are T cell receptor beta chains from one sample, sequenced in a study of CD8 T cells in ankylosing spondylitis. From the 5' RACE reads, TCRdb called clonotypes with MiXCR, one entry per CDR3 protein. Here the sample spans over 400,000 distinct CDR3 sequences, 25% to 30% being singletons. Sequenced sample: blood, either unsorted or a sorted T cell fraction (not recorded which). Every receptor here comes from a male donor with ankylosing spondylitis. CDR3s include the opening cysteine and the closing phenylalanine or tryptophan.

j_gene,v_gene,CDR3aa
TRBJ1-2,TRBV6-2/TRBV6-3,CASSLDRGPYGYTF
TRBJ2-1,TRBV11-3,CASSVRDSLYNEQFF
TRBJ2-7,TRBV7-2,CASSLTGQGLYEQYF
TRBJ2-1,TRBV20-1,CSAEPPGVRGNEQFF
TRBJ2-1,TRBV20-1,CSALTGTSGNMGYNEQFF
TRBJ1-3,TRBV12-3/TRBV12-4,CASSLGGSTTPGNTIYF
TRBJ2-5,TRBV20-1,CSARDMTEKETQYF
TRBJ1-1,TRBV14,CASSQVRPPMNTEAFF
TRBJ2-2,TRBV12-3/TRBV12-4,CASSLAGVGTGELFF
TRBJ2-1,TRBV29-1,CSVAVNGVGEEQFF
TRBJ2-1,TRBV7-7,CASSKGTGAYNEQFF
TRBJ2-7,TRBV10-3,CAISGLAGGGEQYF
TRBJ2-5,TRBV3-1,CASSQVLAGAGKETQYF
TRBJ1-1,TRBV27,CASSPTDRGAFF
TRBJ2-2,TRBV9,CASSAESTPSGELFF
TRBJ2-5,TRBV7-2,CASSLGDFGETQYF
TRBJ2-2,TRBV6-5,CASSSELAESNTGELFF
TRBJ2-7,TRBV6-6,CASSYQGFYEQYF
TRBJ1-1,TRBV6-2/TRBV6-3,CASSYLHMNTEAFF
TRBJ2-1,TRBV5-5,CASSLTRGTYNEQFF
TRBJ1-2,TRBV10-3,CATSAGLNYGYTF
TRBJ1-5,TRBV11-2,CASSRQFRQPQHF
TRBJ1-2,TRBV5-4,CASSWDRGPYGYTF
TRBJ1-2,TRBV7-9,CASSFGSGVYTF
TRBJ1-5,TRBV4-1,CASSQSYWYDFNQPQHF
TRBJ2-7,TRBV5-1,CASSLASGRAEQYF
TRBJ2-1,TRBV29-1,CSVVPDLARYNEQFF